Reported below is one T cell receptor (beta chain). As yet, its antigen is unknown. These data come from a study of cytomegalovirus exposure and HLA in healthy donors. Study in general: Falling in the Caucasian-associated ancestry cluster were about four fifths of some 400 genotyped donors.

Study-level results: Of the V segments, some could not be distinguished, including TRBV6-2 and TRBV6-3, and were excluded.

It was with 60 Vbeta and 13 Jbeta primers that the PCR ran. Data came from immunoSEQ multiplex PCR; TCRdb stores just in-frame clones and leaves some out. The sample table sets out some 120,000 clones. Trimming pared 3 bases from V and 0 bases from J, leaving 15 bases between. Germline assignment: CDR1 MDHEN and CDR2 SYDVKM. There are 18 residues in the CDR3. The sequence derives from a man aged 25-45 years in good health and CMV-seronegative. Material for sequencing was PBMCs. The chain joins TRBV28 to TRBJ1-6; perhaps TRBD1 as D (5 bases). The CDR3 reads CASSLRQIVSSYNSPLHF. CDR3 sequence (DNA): TGTGCCAGCAGTTTGAGACAGATTGTTAGCTCCTATAATTCACCCCTCCACTTT.